The present T cell receptor (beta chain) was sequenced within a study of human T cells and chemical hapten exposure. The V segment lost 3 bases and the J segment 5 bases; nucleotides outside the gene matches: 9. The CDR3 has 16 residues. In germline, CDR1 is MDHEN, CDR2 SYDVKM. This clonotype showed up just a few times. Its target is unknown. Points from the study as a whole: Expanded TCRs created a significantly greater count of big CDR3 similarity clusters than controls did.

One entry per CDR3 protein results from TCRdb running MiXCR on the RACE reads. The table includes tens of thousands of distinct CDR3 sequences, roughly 8.8% detected once. Sample time point: pre-sensitization, week 0. Treatment in this sample: therapeutic diphenylcyclopropenone sensitization with weekly scalp DPC. Prior to each patch test being applied, blood was drawn. The source of this sequence is a woman aged 40 to 50 with alopecia areata. Some clones in this sample may be carry-over from other donors' samples. Sequencing used whole blood, obtained in connection with sensitization to the hapten diphenylcyclopropenone (DPC). The V gene is TRBV28, the J gene TRBJ1-4; 7 bases align to TRBD1. The CDR3 loop is CASSFLGAGGNEKLFF. DNA of the CDR3: TGTGCCAGCAGTTTCTTAGGGGCAGGGGGAAATGAAAAACTGTTTTTT.